The present entry profiles one T cell receptor beta chain with its context. Sequenced by immunoSEQ multiplex PCR; TCRdb stores in-frame clones only, minus some. The sample includes 150,000 or so clones, 92% of them seen just once. V lost 3 bases to trimming and J lost 6 bases; unmatched junction nucleotides: 7. This CDR3 spans 14 amino acids. CDR1 SGHNT and CDR2 YYREEE come from the germline V gene (reference sequence). The sample is drawn from a study of control samples from healthy donors and cancer patients. The sequence was obtained from a woman in her forties or fifties in good health. The chain recombines TRBV5-4 with TRBJ2-3; 7 bases line up with TRBD2. The source material was blood. CDR3 in DNA: TGTGCCAGCAGCTACTTGGGGGGGTTGGATACGCAGTATTTT. As protein: CASSYLGGLDTQYF. Variable domain in full (rest from reference TRBV5-4 and TRBJ2-3): ETGVTQSPTHLIKTRGQQVTLRCSSQSGHNTVSWYQQALGQGPQFIFQYYREEENGRGNFPPRFSGLQFPNYSSELNVNALELDDSALYLCASSYLGGLDTQYFGPGTRLTVL.